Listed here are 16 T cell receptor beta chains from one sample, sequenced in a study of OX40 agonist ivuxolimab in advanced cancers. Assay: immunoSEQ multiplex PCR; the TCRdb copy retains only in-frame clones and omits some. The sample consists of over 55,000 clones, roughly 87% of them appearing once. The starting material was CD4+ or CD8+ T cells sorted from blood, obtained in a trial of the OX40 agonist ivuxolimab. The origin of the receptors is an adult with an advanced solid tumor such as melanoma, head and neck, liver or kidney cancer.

The CDR3 DNA reads TGTGCCAGTAGTATAGCGGGACAGGGAGGAACTGAAGCTTTCTTT. Translation: CASSIAGQGGTEAFF. The chain recombines TRBV19 with TRBJ1-1, with TRBD1 matching over 9 bases. The length of the CDR3 is 15 residues. Trimming removed 1 base from V and 5 bases from J; junction bases left unmatched: 5. CDR1 is LNHDA and CDR2 is SQIVND in the germline V gene (reference sequence).

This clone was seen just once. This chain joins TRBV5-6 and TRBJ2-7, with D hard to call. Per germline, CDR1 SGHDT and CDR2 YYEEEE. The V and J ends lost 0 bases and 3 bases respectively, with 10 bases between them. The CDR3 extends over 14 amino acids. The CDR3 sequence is CASSLGAGDYEQYV. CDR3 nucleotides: TGTGCCAGCAGCTTGGGGGCAGGCGACTACGAGCAGTACGTC.

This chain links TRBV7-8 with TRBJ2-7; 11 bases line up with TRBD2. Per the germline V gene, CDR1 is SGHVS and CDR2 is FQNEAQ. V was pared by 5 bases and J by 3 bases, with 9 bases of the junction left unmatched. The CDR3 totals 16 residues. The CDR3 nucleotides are TGTGCCAGCAGCGCCGGGACTAGCGGCCAACTCTACGAGCAGTACTTC. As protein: CASSAGTSGQLYEQYF.

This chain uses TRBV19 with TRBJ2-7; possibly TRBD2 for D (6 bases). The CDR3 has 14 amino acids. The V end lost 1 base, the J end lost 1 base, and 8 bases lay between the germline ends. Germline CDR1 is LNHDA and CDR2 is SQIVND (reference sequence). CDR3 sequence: CASSIGSGSYEQYF. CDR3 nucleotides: TGTGCCAGTAGTATAGGGAGCGGGTCCTACGAGCAGTACTTC. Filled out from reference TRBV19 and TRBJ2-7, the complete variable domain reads DGGITQSPKYLFRKEGQNVTLSCEQNLNHDAMYWYRQDPGQGLRLIYYSQIVNDFQKGDIAEGYSVSREKKESFPLTVTSAQKNPTAFYLCASSIGSGSYEQYFGPGTRLTVT.

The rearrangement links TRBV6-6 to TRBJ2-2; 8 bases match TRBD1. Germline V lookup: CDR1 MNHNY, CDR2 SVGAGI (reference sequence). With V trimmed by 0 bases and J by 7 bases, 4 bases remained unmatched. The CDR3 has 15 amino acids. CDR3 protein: CASSYSQGADGELFF. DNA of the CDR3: TGTGCCAGCAGTTACTCCCAGGGGGCGGACGGGGAGCTGTTTTTT.

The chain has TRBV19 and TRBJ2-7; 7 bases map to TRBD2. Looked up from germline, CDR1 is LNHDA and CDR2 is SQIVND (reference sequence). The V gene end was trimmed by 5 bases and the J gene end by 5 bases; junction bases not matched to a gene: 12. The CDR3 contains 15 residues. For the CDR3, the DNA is TGTGCCAGTAGTTCCTCGGGGGACTATAGCAACGAGCAGTACTTC. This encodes CASSSSGDYSNEQYF.

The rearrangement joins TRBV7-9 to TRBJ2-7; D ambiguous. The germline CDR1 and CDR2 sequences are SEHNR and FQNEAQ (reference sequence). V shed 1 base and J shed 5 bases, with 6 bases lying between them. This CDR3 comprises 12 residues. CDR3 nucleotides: TGTGCCAGCAGCTTAGTTGGGAACGAGCAGTACTTC. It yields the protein CASSLVGNEQYF.

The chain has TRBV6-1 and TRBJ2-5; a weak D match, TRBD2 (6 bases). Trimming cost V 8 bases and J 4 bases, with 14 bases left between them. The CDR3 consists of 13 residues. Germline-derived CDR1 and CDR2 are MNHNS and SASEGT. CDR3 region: CASGVLGGETQYF. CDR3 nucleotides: TGTGCCAGCGGCGTCCTGGGGGGAGAGACCCAGTACTTC.

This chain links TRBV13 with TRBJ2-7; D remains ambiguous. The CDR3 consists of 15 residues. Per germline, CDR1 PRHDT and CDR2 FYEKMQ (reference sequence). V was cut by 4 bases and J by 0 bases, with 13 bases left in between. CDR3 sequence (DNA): TGTGCCAGCAGCTCCCAGACAACCTTCTCCTACGAGCAGTACTTC. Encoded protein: CASSSQTTFSYEQYF.

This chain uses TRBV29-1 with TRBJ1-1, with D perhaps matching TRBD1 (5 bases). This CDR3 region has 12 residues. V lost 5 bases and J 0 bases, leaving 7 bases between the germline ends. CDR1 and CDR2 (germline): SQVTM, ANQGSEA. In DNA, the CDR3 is TGCAGCGTTTGGGGCATGAACACTGAAGCTTTCTTT. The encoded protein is CSVWGMNTEAFF.

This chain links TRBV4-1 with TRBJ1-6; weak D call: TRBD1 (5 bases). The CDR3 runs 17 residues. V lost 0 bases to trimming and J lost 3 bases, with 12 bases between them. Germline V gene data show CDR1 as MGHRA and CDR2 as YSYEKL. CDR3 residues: CASSQDPRRDYNSPLHF. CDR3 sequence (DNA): TGCGCCAGCAGCCAAGATCCTCGCAGGGACTATAATTCACCCCTCCACTTT.

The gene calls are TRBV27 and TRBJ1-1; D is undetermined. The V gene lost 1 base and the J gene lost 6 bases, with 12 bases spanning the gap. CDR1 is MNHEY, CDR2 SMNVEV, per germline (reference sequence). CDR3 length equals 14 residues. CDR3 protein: CASSLFVAGSEAFF. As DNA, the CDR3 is TGTGCCAGCAGTTTATTCGTCGCCGGATCTGAAGCTTTCTTT.

The chain's CDR3 is CASSLARGQGGNGYTF. The CDR3, as DNA: TGTGCCAGCAGCTTAGCCCGAGGACAGGGAGGGAATGGCTACACCTTC. V gene TRBV13 combines with J gene TRBJ1-2, with 8 bases fitting TRBD1. Germline CDR1 PRHDT, CDR2 FYEKMQ (reference sequence). The CDR3 runs 16 residues. V was pared by 1 base and J by 6 bases, with 10 bases of the junction left unmatched.

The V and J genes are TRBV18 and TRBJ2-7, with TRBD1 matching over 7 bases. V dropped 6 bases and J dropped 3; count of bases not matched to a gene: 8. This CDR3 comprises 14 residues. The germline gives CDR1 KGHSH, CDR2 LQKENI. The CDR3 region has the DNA TGTGCCAGCTCTCCAATCCGGGACAGCTACGAGCAGTACGTC. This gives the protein CASSPIRDSYEQYV.

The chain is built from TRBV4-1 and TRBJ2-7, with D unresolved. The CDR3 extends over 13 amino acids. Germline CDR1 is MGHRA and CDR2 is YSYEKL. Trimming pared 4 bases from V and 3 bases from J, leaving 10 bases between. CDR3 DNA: TGCGCCAGCAGCCTCTCTGCGGACTACGAGCAGTACTTC. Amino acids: CASSLSADYEQYF.

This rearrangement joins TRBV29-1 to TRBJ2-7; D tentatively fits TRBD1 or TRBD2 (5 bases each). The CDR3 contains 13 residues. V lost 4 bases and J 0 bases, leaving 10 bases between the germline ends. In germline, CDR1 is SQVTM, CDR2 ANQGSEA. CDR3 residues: CSVVPGSSYEQYF. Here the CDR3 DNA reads TGCAGCGTTGTCCCAGGGAGCTCCTACGAGCAGTACTTC.